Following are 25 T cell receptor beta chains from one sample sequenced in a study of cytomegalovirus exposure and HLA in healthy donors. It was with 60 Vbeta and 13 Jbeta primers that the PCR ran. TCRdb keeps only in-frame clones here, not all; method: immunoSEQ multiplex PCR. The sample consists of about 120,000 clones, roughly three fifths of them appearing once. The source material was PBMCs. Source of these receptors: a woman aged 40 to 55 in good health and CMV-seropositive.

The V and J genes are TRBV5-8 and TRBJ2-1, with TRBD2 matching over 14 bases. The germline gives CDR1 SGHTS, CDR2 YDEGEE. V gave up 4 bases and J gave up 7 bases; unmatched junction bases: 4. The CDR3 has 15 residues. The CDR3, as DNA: TGTGCCAGCAGCCGAGGGACTAGCGGGGGTAATGAGCAGTTCTTC. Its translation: CASSRGTSGGNEQFF.

CDR3 nucleotide sequence: TGTGCCACCGGGACACCCGATAGCAATCAGCCCCAGCATTTT. It is translated as CATGTPDSNQPQHF. The chain employs TRBV6-1 and TRBJ1-5, with D perhaps TRBD1 (6 bases). V lost 10 bases and J 0 bases, leaving 13 bases between the germline ends. Germline V gene lookup returns CDR1 MNHNS and CDR2 SASEGT. The CDR3 extends over 14 amino acids.

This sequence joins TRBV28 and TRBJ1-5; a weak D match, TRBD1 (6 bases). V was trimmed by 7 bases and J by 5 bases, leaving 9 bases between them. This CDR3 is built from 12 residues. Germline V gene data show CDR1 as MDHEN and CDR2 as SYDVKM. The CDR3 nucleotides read TGTGCCAGCAATTCAGGGGATCAGCCCCAGCATTTT. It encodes CASNSGDQPQHF.

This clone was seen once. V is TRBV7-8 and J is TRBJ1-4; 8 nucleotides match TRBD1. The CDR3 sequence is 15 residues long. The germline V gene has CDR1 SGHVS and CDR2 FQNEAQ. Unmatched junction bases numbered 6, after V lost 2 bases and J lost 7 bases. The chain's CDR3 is CASSLPTGAAEKLFF. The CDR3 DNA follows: TGTGCCAGCAGCTTACCGACAGGGGCAGCTGAAAAACTGTTTTTT.

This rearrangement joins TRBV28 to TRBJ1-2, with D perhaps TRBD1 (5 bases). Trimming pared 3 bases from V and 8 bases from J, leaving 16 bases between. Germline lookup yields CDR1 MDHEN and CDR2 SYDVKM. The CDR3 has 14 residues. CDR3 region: CASSLVQDTMGYTF. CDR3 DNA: TGTGCCAGCAGTTTGGTTCAGGACACTATGGGCTACACCTTC.

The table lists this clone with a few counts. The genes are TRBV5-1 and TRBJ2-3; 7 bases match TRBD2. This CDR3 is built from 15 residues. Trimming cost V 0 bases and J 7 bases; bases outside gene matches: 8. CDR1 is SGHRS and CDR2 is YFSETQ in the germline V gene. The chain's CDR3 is CASSLEVGGMYTQYF. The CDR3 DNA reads TGCGCCAGCAGCTTGGAAGTCGGGGGGATGTATACGCAGTATTTT.

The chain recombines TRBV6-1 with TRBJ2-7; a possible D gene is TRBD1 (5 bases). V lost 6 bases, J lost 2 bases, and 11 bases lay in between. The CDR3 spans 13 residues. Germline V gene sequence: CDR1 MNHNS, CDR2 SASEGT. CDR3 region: CASRERQTYEQYF. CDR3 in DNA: TGTGCCAGCAGAGAAAGACAGACCTACGAGCAGTACTTC.

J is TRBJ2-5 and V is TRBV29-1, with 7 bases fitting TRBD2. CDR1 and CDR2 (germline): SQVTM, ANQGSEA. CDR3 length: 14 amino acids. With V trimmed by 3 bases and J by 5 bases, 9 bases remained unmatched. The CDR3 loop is CSVDGTGLRETQYF. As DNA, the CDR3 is TGCAGCGTTGATGGGACGGGACTACGGGAGACCCAGTACTTC. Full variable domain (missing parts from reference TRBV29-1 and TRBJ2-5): SAVISQKPSRDICQRGTSLTIQCQVDSQVTMMFWYRQQPGQSLTLIATANQGSEATYESGFVIDKFPISRPNLTFSTLTVSNMSPEDSSIYLCSVDGTGLRETQYFGPGTRLLVL.

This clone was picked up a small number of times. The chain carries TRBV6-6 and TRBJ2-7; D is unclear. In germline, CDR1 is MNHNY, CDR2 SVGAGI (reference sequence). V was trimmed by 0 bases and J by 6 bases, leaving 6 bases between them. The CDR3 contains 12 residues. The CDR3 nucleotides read TGTGCCAGCAGTTACTCTCGCGGCGAGCAGTACTTC. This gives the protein CASSYSRGEQYF.

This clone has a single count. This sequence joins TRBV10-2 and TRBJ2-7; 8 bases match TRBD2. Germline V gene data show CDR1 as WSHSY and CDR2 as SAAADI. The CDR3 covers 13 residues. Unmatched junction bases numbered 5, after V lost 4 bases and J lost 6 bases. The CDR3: CASSAGLVGEQYF. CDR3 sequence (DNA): TGCGCCAGCAGTGCGGGACTAGTTGGCGAGCAGTACTTC.

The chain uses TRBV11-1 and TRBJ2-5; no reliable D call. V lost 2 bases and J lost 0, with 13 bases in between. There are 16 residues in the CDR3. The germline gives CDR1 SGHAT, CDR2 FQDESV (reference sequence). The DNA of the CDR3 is TGTGCCAGCAGCTTAACGGGTTTCCGGTACCAAGAGACCCAGTACTTC. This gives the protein CASSLTGFRYQETQYF.

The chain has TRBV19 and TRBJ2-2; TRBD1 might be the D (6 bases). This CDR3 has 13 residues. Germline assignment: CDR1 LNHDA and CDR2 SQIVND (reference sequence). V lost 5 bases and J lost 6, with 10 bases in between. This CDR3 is CASSPTGSGELFF. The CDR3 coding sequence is TGTGCCAGTAGTCCCACAGGGTCCGGGGAGCTGTTTTTT.

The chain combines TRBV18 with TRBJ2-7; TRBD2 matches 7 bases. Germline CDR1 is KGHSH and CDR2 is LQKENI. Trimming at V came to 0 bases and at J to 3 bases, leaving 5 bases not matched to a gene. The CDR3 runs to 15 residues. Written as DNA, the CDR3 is TGTGCCAGCTCACCACCGGGAGGGACTGGCTACGAGCAGTACTTC. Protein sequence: CASSPPGGTGYEQYF.

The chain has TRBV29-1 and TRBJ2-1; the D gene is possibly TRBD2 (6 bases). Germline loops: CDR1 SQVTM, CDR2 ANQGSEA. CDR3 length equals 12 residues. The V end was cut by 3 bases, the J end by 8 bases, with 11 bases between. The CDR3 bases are TGCAGCGTTGACAGGACGGGAGATGAGCAGTTCTTC. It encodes CSVDRTGDEQFF.

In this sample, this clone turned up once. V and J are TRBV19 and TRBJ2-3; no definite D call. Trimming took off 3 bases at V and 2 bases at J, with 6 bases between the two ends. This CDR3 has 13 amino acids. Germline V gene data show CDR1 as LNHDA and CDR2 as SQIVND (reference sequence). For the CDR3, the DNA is TGTGCCAGTAGTATCCAGAACACAGATACGCAGTATTTT. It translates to CASSIQNTDTQYF.

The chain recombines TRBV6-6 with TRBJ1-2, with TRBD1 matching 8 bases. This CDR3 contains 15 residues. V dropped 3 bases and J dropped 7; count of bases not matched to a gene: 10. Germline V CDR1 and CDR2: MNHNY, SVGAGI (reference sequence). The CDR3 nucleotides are TGTGCCAGCAGTTATCATGGACAGGGAGAGGTTGGCTACACCTTC. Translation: CASSYHGQGEVGYTF.

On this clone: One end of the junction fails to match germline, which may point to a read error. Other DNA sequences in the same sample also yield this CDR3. The CDR3 loop is CASSLETGTGQYGYTF. The CDR3 DNA is TGTGCCAGCAGTTTAGAGACCGGGACAGGGCAATATGGCTACACCTTT. The chain employs TRBV28 and TRBJ1-2, with 9 bases lining up with TRBD1. Germline V gene data show CDR1 as MDHEN and CDR2 as SYDVKM. This CDR3 region has 16 residues.

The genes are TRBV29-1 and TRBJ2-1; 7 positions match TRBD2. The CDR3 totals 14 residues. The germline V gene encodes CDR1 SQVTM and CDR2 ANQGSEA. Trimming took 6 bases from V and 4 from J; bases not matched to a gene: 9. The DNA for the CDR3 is TGCAGCGTCCTTAGCGGGTCCCCTTACAATGAGCAGTTCTTC. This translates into CSVLSGSPYNEQFF.

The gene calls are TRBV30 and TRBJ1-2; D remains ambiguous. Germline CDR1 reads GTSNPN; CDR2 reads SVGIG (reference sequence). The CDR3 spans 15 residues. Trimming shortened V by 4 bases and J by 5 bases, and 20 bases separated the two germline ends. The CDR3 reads CAWTSAGSILYGYTF. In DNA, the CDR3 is TGTGCCTGGACCAGTGCGGGATCAATCTTATATGGCTACACCTTC.

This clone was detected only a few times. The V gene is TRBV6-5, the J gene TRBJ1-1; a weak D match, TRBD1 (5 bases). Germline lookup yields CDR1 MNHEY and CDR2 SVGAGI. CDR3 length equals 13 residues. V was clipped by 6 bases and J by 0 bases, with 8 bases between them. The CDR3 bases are TGTGCCAGCAGACTACAGGTGAACACTGAAGCTTTCTTT. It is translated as CASRLQVNTEAFF.

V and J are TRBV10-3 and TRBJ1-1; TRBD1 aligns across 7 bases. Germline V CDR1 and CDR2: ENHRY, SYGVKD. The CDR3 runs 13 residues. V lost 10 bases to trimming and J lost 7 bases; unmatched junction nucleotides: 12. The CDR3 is CASSGQAIFEAFF. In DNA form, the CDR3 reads TGTGCCAGTTCAGGACAGGCGATATTTGAAGCTTTCTTT.

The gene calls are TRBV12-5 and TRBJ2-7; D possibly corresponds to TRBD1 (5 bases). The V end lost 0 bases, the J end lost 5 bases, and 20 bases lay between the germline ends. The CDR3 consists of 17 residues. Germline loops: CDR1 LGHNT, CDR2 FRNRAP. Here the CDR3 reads CASGLVLSGHRGHEQYF. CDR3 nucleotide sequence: TGTGCTAGTGGTTTGGTACTATCCGGTCATAGGGGTCACGAGCAGTACTTC.

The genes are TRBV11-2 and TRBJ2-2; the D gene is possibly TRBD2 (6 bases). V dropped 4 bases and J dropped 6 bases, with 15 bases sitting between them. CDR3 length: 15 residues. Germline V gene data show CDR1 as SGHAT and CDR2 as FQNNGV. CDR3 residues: CASSWGLADAGELFF. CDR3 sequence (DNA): TGTGCCAGCAGCTGGGGACTTGCAGACGCCGGGGAGCTGTTTTTT.

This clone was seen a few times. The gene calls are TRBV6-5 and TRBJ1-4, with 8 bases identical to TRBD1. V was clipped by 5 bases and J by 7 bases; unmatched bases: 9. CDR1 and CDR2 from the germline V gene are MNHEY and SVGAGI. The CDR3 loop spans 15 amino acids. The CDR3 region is CASSAGGQGSEKLFF. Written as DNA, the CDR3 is TGTGCCAGCAGTGCAGGAGGACAGGGCAGTGAAAAACTGTTTTTT.

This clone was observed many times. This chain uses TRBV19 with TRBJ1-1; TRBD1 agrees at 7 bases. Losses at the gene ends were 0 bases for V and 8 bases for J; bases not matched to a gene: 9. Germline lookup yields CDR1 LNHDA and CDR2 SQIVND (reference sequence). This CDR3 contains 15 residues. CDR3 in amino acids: CASSIDEGGVGEAFF. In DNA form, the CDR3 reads TGTGCCAGTAGTATAGATGAAGGGGGCGTCGGGGAAGCTTTCTTT.